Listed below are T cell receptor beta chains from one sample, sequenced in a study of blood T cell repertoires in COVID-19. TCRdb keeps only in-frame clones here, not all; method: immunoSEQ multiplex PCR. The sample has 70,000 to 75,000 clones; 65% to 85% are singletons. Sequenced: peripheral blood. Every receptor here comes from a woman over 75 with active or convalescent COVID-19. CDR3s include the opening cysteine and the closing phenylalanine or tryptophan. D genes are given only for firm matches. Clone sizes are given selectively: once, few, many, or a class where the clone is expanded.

CDR3 protein: CASSNRVGGNQPQHF
CDR3 DNA: TGTGCCAGCAGTAACAGGGTAGGTGGCAATCAGCCCCAGCATTTT
J gene: TRBJ1-5
V gene: TRBV2
clone size: .
D gene: .

CDR3 protein: CASSPDRLISPLHF
CDR3 DNA: TGTGCCAGCAGCCCGGACAGGTTGATCTCACCCCTCCACTTT
J gene: TRBJ1-6
V gene: TRBV28
clone size: once
D gene: TRBD1

CDR3 protein: CASRKGVSNTGELFF
CDR3 DNA: TGTGCCAGCAGGAAAGGGGTTTCGAACACCGGGGAGCTGTTTTTT
J gene: TRBJ2-2
V gene: TRBV7-3
clone size: once
D gene: .

CDR3 protein: CASSSFGLAVYEQYF
CDR3 DNA: TGTGCCAGCAGCTCTTTCGGACTAGCGGTATACGAGCAGTACTTC
J gene: TRBJ2-7
V gene: TRBV6-5
clone size: .
D gene: TRBD2

CDR3 protein: CASSLGGRNTDTQYF
CDR3 DNA: TGTGCCAGCAGCTTAGGGGGGCGGAACACAGATACGCAGTATTTT
J gene: TRBJ2-3
V gene: TRBV11-2
clone size: .
D gene: .

CDR3 protein: CASSGTGFNEKLFF
CDR3 DNA: TGTGCCAGCAGCGGGACAGGGTTTAATGAAAAACTGTTTTTT
J gene: TRBJ1-4
V gene: TRBV7-2
clone size: .
D gene: TRBD1

CDR3 protein: CASSWGRGYGYTF
CDR3 DNA: TGTGCCAGCAGTTGGGGGCGTGGGTATGGCTACACCTTC
J gene: TRBJ1-2
V gene: TRBV12-3/TRBV12-4
clone size: .
D gene: .

CDR3 protein: CASSQERTGGAGELFF
CDR3 DNA: TGTGCCAGCAGCCAAGAGAGGACAGGGGGCGCGGGGGAGCTGTTTTTT
J gene: TRBJ2-2
V gene: TRBV3-1/TRBV3-2
clone size: .
D gene: TRBD1

CDR3 protein: CASFLSRDRGTEAFF
CDR3 DNA: TGTGCCAGCTTTCTGTCCCGGGACAGGGGCACTGAAGCTTTCTTT
J gene: TRBJ1-1
V gene: TRBV27
clone size: .
D gene: TRBD1

CDR3 protein: CASSPQDEKLFF
CDR3 DNA: TGTGCCAGCTCACCTCAGGATGAAAAACTGTTTTTT
J gene: TRBJ1-4
V gene: TRBV18
clone size: .
D gene: .

CDR3 protein: CASSLQGSVAGELFF
CDR3 DNA: TGTGCCAGCAGCTTACAGGGGAGTGTGGCCGGGGAGCTGTTTTTT
J gene: TRBJ2-2
V gene: TRBV7-3
clone size: .
D gene: .

CDR3 protein: CASTHRGSLEAFF
CDR3 DNA: TGTGCCAGCACCCACAGGGGGAGTTTGGAGGCTTTCTTT
J gene: TRBJ1-1
V gene: TRBV28
clone size: .
D gene: TRBD1

CDR3 protein: CASSQAGTGGSETQYF
CDR3 DNA: TGCGCCAGCAGCCAAGCCGGGACAGGGGGCTCGGAGACCCAGTACTTC
J gene: TRBJ2-5
V gene: TRBV4-1
clone size: .
D gene: TRBD1

CDR3 protein: CASSEVGRRGRQPQHF
CDR3 DNA: TGTGCCAGCAGTGAAGTCGGCAGAAGAGGCCGACAGCCCCAGCATTTT
J gene: TRBJ1-5
V gene: TRBV6-1
clone size: .
D gene: .

CDR3 protein: CASSLGQGDEKLFF
CDR3 DNA: TGTGCCAGCAGCCTCGGACAGGGTGATGAAAAACTGTTTTTT
J gene: TRBJ1-4
V gene: TRBV7-9
clone size: .
D gene: TRBD1

CDR3 protein: CASSSGLAGLFNEQFF
CDR3 DNA: TGTGCCAGCAGCTCGGGACTAGCGGGATTATTCAATGAGCAGTTCTTC
J gene: TRBJ2-1
V gene: TRBV5-6
clone size: .
D gene: TRBD2

CDR3 protein: CASSPQGVSNQPQHF
CDR3 DNA: TGTGCCAGCAGTCCCCAGGGGGTTAGCAATCAGCCCCAGCATTTT
J gene: TRBJ1-5
V gene: TRBV6-2/TRBV6-3
clone size: once
D gene: TRBD1

CDR3 protein: CASSLVTSYEQYF
CDR3 DNA: TGCGCCAGCAGCTTGGTGACATCGTACGAGCAGTACTTC
J gene: TRBJ2-7
V gene: TRBV5-1
clone size: .
D gene: .

CDR3 protein: CATSSTGSGNTIYF
CDR3 DNA: TGTGCCACCAGCAGCACAGGCTCTGGAAACACCATATATTTT
J gene: TRBJ1-3
V gene: TRBV15
clone size: .
D gene: .

CDR3 protein: CASGLTGKQDQPQHF
CDR3 DNA: TGTGCTAGTGGTTTGACAGGGAAGCAGGATCAGCCCCAGCATTTT
J gene: TRBJ1-5
V gene: TRBV12-5
clone size: .
D gene: .

CDR3 protein: CASSLGQGAGNTIYF
CDR3 DNA: TGCGCCAGCAGCTTAGGGCAGGGGGCTGGAAACACCATATATTTT
J gene: TRBJ1-3
V gene: TRBV5-1
clone size: .
D gene: TRBD1

CDR3 protein: CASSLDNRPGGYTF
CDR3 DNA: TGTGCCAGCAGCTTAGACAACCGACCAGGAGGCTACACCTTC
J gene: TRBJ1-2
V gene: TRBV7-2
clone size: .
D gene: .

CDR3 protein: CASRPQGLGGTEAFF
CDR3 DNA: TGTGCCAGCAGGCCACAGGGGCTGGGGGGCACTGAAGCTTTCTTT
J gene: TRBJ1-1
V gene: TRBV2
clone size: .
D gene: TRBD1

CDR3 protein: CASRLSSGARNQPQHF
CDR3 DNA: TGTGCAAGTCGCCTTTCTAGCGGGGCTCGCAATCAGCCCCAGCATTTT
J gene: TRBJ1-5
V gene: TRBV12-2
clone size: few
D gene: .

CDR3 protein: CASNKDSSYNEQFF
CDR3 DNA: TGTGCCAGCAACAAGGACAGCTCCTACAATGAGCAGTTCTTC
J gene: TRBJ2-1
V gene: TRBV21-1
clone size: .
D gene: .

CDR3 protein: CASSLPGQGKQETQYF
CDR3 DNA: TGTGCCAGCAGCTTACCGGGACAGGGGAAACAAGAGACCCAGTACTTC
J gene: TRBJ2-5
V gene: TRBV7-6
clone size: .
D gene: TRBD1

CDR3 protein: CASSTSGTGSRTF
CDR3 DNA: TGTGCCAGCAGCACATCCGGGACAGGGAGCCGCACCTTC
J gene: TRBJ1-2
V gene: TRBV12-3/TRBV12-4
clone size: .
D gene: TRBD1

CDR3 protein: CASSPRTDLPSNEQFF
CDR3 DNA: TGTGCCAGCAGCCCCCGGACAGACCTCCCATCCAATGAGCAGTTCTTC
J gene: TRBJ2-1
V gene: TRBV14
clone size: .
D gene: .

CDR3 protein: CASSLEVAGSSGELFF
CDR3 DNA: TGCGCCAGCAGCTTGGAGGTAGCGGGGTCTTCCGGGGAGCTGTTTTTT
J gene: TRBJ2-2
V gene: TRBV5-1
clone size: .
D gene: TRBD2

CDR3 protein: CAIRSSYEQYF
CDR3 DNA: TGTGCCATCCGGAGCTCCTACGAGCAGTACTTC
J gene: TRBJ2-7
V gene: TRBV27
clone size: .
D gene: .

CDR3 protein: CASQGQPFAEAFF
CDR3 DNA: TGTGCCAGCCAAGGACAACCCTTCGCTGAAGCTTTCTTT
J gene: TRBJ1-1
V gene: TRBV6-5
clone size: .
D gene: .

CDR3 protein: CASSPSSGANVLTF
CDR3 DNA: TGTGCCAGCTCCCCCTCCTCTGGGGCCAACGTCCTGACTTTC
J gene: TRBJ2-6
V gene: TRBV18
clone size: once
D gene: .

CDR3 protein: CASSFLVWGESEQFF
CDR3 DNA: TGTGCCAGCAGCTTCTTGGTCTGGGGAGAAAGTGAGCAGTTCTTC
J gene: TRBJ2-1
V gene: TRBV5-5
clone size: .
D gene: .

CDR3 protein: CASSLHERYGYTF
CDR3 DNA: TGTGCCAGCAGCCTCCACGAGCGCTATGGCTACACCTTC
J gene: TRBJ1-2
V gene: TRBV6-5
clone size: .
D gene: .

CDR3 protein: CASSDLTGSYGYTF
CDR3 DNA: TGTGCCAGCAGTGACCTCACAGGGAGCTATGGCTACACCTTC
J gene: TRBJ1-2
V gene: TRBV25-1
clone size: .
D gene: .

CDR3 protein: CASSSGQGRSYEQYF
CDR3 DNA: TGTGCCAGCAGTTCCGGACAGGGACGGTCCTACGAGCAGTACTTC
J gene: TRBJ2-7
V gene: TRBV6-5
clone size: .
D gene: TRBD1

CDR3 protein: CASSLRLDRVYEQYF
CDR3 DNA: TGTGCCAGCAGTTTAAGGTTGGACAGGGTCTACGAGCAGTACTTC
J gene: TRBJ2-7
V gene: TRBV27
clone size: .
D gene: TRBD1

CDR3 protein: CASSLSRTEMNTEAFF
CDR3 DNA: TGTGCCAGCAGCTTAAGCCGGACAGAAATGAACACTGAAGCTTTCTTT
J gene: TRBJ1-1
V gene: TRBV7-8
clone size: .
D gene: .

CDR3 protein: CASSLEAGVLAYEQYF
CDR3 DNA: TGTGCCAGCAGCTTAGAAGCGGGAGTACTCGCCTACGAGCAGTACTTC
J gene: TRBJ2-7
V gene: TRBV7-8
clone size: once
D gene: TRBD2

CDR3 protein: CSVSSGTSTDTQYF
CDR3 DNA: TGCAGCGTCAGTAGCGGTACTAGCACAGATACGCAGTATTTT
J gene: TRBJ2-3
V gene: TRBV29-1
clone size: .
D gene: .

CDR3 protein: CASRSTSGGALFLYNEQFF
CDR3 DNA: TGTGCCAGCAGATCGACTAGCGGGGGGGCCCTATTCCTCTACAATGAGCAGTTCTTC
J gene: TRBJ2-1
V gene: TRBV27
clone size: .
D gene: TRBD2

CDR3 protein: CASSSSGQGGNEQFF
CDR3 DNA: TGTGCCAGCAGTTCATCGGGACAGGGAGGCAATGAGCAGTTCTTC
J gene: TRBJ2-1
V gene: TRBV28
clone size: .
D gene: TRBD1

CDR3 protein: CASSSGTGTYEQYF
CDR3 DNA: TGTGCCAGCAGCTCCGGGACAGGGACCTACGAGCAGTACTTC
J gene: TRBJ2-7
V gene: TRBV7-2
clone size: .
D gene: TRBD1

CDR3 protein: CASSPIPTDTEAFF
CDR3 DNA: TGTGCCAGCTCACCAATTCCAACAGACACTGAAGCTTTCTTT
J gene: TRBJ1-1
V gene: TRBV18
clone size: .
D gene: .

CDR3 protein: CASSLRITGTGGDSPLHF
CDR3 DNA: TGTGCCAGCAGCTTAAGGATAACTGGGACAGGGGGGGATTCACCCCTCCACTTT
J gene: TRBJ1-6
V gene: TRBV7-3
clone size: .
D gene: TRBD1

CDR3 protein: CASSQDGGTSLREQFF
CDR3 DNA: TGTGCCAGCAGCCAAGATGGAGGGACTAGCCTTCGGGAGCAGTTCTTC
J gene: TRBJ2-1
V gene: TRBV3-1/TRBV3-2
clone size: .
D gene: TRBD2